A single sample gave rise to the 8 T cell receptor beta chains below, sequenced in a study of CD8 T cells in ankylosing spondylitis. Using its own MiXCR run on the 5' RACE reads, TCRdb lists one record per CDR3 protein. The data contain around 210,000 distinct CDR3 sequences, 7% to 10% of them singletons. Sequencing was done on a sample of blood, either unsorted or a sorted T cell fraction (not recorded which). Receptors originate from a female donor with ankylosing spondylitis or in good health (not recorded which).

Many counts were recorded for this clonotype. V is TRBV6-1 and J is TRBJ2-5, with D maybe TRBD2 (5 bases). Germline CDR1 and CDR2: MNHNS and SASEGT. The CDR3 extends over 13 amino acids. V gave up 10 bases and J gave up 1 base, with 13 bases separating them. The CDR3 bases are TGTGCCACCCTACTAGTTTTCCAAGAGACCCAGTACTTC. Amino acid sequence: CATLLVFQETQYF.

This rearrangement joins TRBV7-2 to TRBJ2-5; TRBD1 is a possible D gene (5 bases). V was trimmed by 2 bases and J by 0 bases, leaving 10 bases between them. The germline gives CDR1 SGHTA, CDR2 FQGNSA. The CDR3 spans 15 residues. This CDR3 is CASSLRGHDQETQYF. For the CDR3, the DNA is TGTGCCAGCAGCTTAAGGGGCCACGACCAAGAGACCCAGTACTTC.

This rearrangement joins TRBV30 to TRBJ1-4; D remains ambiguous. The V end was cut by 0 bases, the J end by 5 bases, with 7 bases between. The germline V gene has CDR1 GTSNPN and CDR2 SVGIG (reference sequence). This CDR3 region has 13 residues. CDR3 protein: CAWSVGGNEKLFF. The CDR3 coding sequence is TGTGCCTGGAGTGTAGGAGGGAATGAAAAACTGTTTTTT.

The sample holds many counts of this clonotype. This chain links TRBV19 with TRBJ1-2; TRBD1 agrees at 7 bases. V gave up 1 base and J gave up 4 bases; unmatched junction bases: 3. CDR3 length equals 14 residues. Germline V lookup: CDR1 LNHDA, CDR2 SQIVND (reference sequence). CDR3 sequence reads: CASSIGGQLYGYTF. CDR3 bases: TGTGCCAGTAGTATAGGGGGACAGCTCTATGGCTACACCTTC.

In its sample, this clonotype was seen many times. The gene calls are TRBV4-3 and TRBJ2-1, with a weak D call TRBD1 (5 bases). CDR1 LGHNA and CDR2 YSLEER come from the germline V gene. The CDR3 sequence is 13 residues long. The V gene lost 4 bases and the J gene lost 7 bases, with 11 bases spanning the gap. The chain's CDR3 is CASSLQERNEQFF. CDR3 DNA: TGCGCCAGCAGCCTACAGGAAAGGAATGAGCAGTTCTTC.

The chain uses TRBV7-9 and TRBJ2-7; 9 bases match TRBD2. Germline lookup yields CDR1 SEHNR and CDR2 FQNEAQ (reference sequence). The CDR3 totals 14 residues. J was trimmed by 4 bases and V by 5 bases; bases with no gene match: 6. CDR3 DNA sequence: TGTGCCAGCAGCCCCCGGACTAGCGTTTACGAGCAGTACTTC. Protein product: CASSPRTSVYEQYF. The full variable domain, rest sourced from reference TRBV7-9 and TRBJ2-7, is DTGVSQNPRHKITKRGQNVTFRCDPISEHNRLYWYRQTLGQGPEFLTYFQNEAQLEKSRLLSDRFSAERPKGSFSTLEIQRTEQGDSAMYLCASSPRTSVYEQYFGPGTRLTVT.

The sample holds many counts of this clonotype. CDR3 sequence: CASSLTSASTDTQYF. The CDR3 DNA is TGTGCCAGCAGCCTGACTAGCGCGAGCACAGATACGCAGTATTTT. This chain joins TRBV5-6 and TRBJ2-3; 8 positions agree with TRBD2. The CDR3 covers 15 residues. The ends lost 4 bases at V and 0 bases at J; junction bases unmatched: 4. Germline V gives CDR1 SGHDT, CDR2 YYEEEE.

This clonotype came up many times. The chain is built from TRBV2 and TRBJ2-7; D possibly uses TRBD1 or TRBD2 (5 bases each). Looked up from germline, CDR1 is SNHLY and CDR2 is FYNNEI. The CDR3 length is 13 residues. V gave up 5 bases and J gave up 4 bases, with 12 bases separating them. CDR3 DNA sequence: TGTGCCAGCAGTCCAGTCGAGGGGTACGAGCAGTACTTC. The encoded protein is CASSPVEGYEQYF.